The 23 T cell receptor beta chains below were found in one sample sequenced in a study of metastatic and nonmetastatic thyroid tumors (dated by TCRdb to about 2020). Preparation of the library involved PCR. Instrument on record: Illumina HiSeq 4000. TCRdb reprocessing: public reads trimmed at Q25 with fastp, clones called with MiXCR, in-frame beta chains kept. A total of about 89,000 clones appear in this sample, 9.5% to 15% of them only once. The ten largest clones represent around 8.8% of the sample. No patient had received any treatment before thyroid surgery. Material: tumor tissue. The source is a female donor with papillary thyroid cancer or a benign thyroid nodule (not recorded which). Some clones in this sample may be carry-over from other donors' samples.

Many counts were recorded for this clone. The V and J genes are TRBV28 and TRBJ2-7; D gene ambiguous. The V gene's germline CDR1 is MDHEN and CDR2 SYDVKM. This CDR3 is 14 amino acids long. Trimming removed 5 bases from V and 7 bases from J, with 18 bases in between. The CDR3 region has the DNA TGTGCCAGCAGTCCCCCACCAGGTACTTGGGAGCAGTACTTC. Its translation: CASSPPPGTWEQYF.

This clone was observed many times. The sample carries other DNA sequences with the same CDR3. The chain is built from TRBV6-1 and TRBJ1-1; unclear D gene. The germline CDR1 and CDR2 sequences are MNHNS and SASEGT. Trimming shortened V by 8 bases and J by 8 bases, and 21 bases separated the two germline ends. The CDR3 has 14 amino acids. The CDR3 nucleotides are TGTGCCAGCTCCTCAAAGGGTCCTAAACCGGAAGCTTTCTTT. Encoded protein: CASSSKGPKPEAFF.

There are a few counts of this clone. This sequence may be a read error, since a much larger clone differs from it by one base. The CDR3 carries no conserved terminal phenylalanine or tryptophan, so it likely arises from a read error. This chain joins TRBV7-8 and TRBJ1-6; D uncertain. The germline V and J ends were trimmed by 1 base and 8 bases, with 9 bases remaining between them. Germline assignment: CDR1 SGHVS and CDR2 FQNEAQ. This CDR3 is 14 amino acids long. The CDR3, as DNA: TGTGCCAGCAGCTTAGGACCTGGGGATTCACCCCTCCACTCT. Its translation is CASSLGPGDSPLHS.

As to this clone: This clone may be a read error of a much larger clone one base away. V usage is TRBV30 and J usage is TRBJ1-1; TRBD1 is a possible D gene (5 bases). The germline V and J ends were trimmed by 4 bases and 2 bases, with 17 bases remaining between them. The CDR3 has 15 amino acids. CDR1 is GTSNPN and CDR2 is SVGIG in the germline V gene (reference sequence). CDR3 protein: CAWTGVRLVNTEAFF. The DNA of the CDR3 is TGTGCCTGGACGGGGGTTAGGTTGGTAAACACTGAAGCTTTCTTT.

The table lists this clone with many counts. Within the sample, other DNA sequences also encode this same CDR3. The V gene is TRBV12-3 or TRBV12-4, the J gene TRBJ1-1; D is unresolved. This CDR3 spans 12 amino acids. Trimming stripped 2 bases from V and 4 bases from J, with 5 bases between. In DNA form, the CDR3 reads TGTGCCAGCAGTTTATCCGCCACTGAAGCTTTCTTT. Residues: CASSLSATEAFF.

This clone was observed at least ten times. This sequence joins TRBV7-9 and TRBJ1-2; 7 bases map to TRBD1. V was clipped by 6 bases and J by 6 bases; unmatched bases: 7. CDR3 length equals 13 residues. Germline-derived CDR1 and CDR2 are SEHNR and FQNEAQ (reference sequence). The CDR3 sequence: CASRNTGVHGYTF. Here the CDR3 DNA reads TGTGCCAGCAGAAATACAGGGGTCCATGGCTACACCTTC. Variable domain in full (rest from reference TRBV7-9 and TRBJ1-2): DTGVSQNPRHKITKRGQNVTFRCDPISEHNRLYWYRQTLGQGPEFLTYFQNEAQLEKSRLLSDRFSAERPKGSFSTLEIQRTEQGDSAMYLCASRNTGVHGYTFGSGTRLTVV.

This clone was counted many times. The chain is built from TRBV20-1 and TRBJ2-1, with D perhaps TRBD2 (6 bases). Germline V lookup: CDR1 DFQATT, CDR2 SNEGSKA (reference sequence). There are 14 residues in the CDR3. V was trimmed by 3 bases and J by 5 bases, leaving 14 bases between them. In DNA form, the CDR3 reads TGCAGTGCTAGCTCCGGGAGACTTAACAATGAGCAGTTCTTC. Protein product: CSASSGRLNNEQFF.

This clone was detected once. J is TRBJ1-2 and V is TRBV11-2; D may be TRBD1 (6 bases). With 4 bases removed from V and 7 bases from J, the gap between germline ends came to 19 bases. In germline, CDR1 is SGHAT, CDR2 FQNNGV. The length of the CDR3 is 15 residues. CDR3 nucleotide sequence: TGTGCCAGCAGCTACCCCACGGCAGGGGACCTTGGCTACACCTTC. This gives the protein CASSYPTAGDLGYTF.

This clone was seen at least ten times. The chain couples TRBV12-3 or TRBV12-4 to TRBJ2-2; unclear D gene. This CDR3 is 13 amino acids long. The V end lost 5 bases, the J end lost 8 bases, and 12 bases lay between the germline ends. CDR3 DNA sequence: TGTGCCAGCAGTGCCGCGATAACTGGGGAGCTGTTTTTT. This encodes CASSAAITGELFF.

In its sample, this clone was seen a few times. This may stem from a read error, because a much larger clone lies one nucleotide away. The CDR3 spells CASTPFQGSKDTQYF. The CDR3 region has the DNA TGTGCCAGCACCCCGTTCCAGGGGAGCAAAGATACGCAGTATTTT. V usage is TRBV11-1 and J usage is TRBJ2-3, with a possible D match to TRBD1 (6 bases). This CDR3 contains 15 residues. Germline assignment: CDR1 SGHAT and CDR2 FQDESV (reference sequence). The full variable domain, its missing parts supplied by reference TRBV11-1 and TRBJ2-3, is EAEVAQSPRYKITEKSQAVAFWCDPISGHATLYWYRQILGQGPELLVQFQDESVVDDSQLPKDRFSAERLKGVDSTLKIQPAELGDSAMYLCASTPFQGSKDTQYFGPGTRLTVL.

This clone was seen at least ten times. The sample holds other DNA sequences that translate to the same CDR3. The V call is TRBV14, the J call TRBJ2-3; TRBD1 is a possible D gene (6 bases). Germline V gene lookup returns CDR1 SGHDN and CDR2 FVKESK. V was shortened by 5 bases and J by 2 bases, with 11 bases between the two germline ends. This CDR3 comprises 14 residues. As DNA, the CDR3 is TGTGCCAGCAGCTTCCGGGACAACACAGATACGCAGTATTTT. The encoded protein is CASSFRDNTDTQYF. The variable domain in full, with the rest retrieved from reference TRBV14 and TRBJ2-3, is EAGVTQFPSHSVIEKGQTVTLRCDPISGHDNLYWYRRVMGKEIKFLLHFVKESKQDESGMPNNRFLAERTGGTYSTLKVQPAELEDSGVYFCASSFRDNTDTQYFGPGTRLTVL.

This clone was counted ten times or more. CDR3 sequence: CASSSGLAGGEQFF. In nucleotides, the CDR3 is TGTGCCAGCAGCTCGGGACTAGCGGGAGGGGAGCAGTTCTTC. The rearrangement joins TRBV9 to TRBJ2-1; 16 nucleotides line up with TRBD2. This CDR3 comprises 14 residues. J gave up 10 bases and V 4 bases, and 2 bases lay outside the gene matches. Germline lookup yields CDR1 SGDLS and CDR2 YYNGEE.

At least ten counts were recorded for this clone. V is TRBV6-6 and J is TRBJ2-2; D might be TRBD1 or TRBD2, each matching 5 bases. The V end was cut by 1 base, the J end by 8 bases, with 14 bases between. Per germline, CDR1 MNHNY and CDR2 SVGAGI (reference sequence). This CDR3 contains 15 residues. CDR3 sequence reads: CASSYFWGKGGELFF. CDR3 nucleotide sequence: TGTGCCAGCAGTTACTTTTGGGGGAAGGGTGGGGAGCTGTTTTTT.

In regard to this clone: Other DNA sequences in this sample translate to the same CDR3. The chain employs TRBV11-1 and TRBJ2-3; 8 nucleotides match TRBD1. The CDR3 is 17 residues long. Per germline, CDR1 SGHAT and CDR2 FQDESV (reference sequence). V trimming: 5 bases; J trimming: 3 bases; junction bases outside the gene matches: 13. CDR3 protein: CASSSRPGQDLTDTQYF. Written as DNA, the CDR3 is TGTGCCAGCAGCAGCCGGCCGGGACAGGACCTAACAGATACGCAGTATTTT.

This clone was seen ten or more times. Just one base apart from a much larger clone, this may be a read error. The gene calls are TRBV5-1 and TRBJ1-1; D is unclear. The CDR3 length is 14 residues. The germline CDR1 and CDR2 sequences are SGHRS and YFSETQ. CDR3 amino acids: CASSFRTDNTKAFF. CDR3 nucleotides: TGCGCCAGCAGCTTTAGAACAGACAACACTAAAGCTTTCTTT.

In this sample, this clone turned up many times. DNA for the CDR3: TGTGCCAGCAGTCCCGGGACAGGGAAGTTTAGTGGCTACACCTTC. Amino acids: CASSPGTGKFSGYTF. This chain connects TRBV6-1 to TRBJ1-2; 9 bases are shared with TRBD1. The V and J ends lost 5 bases and 7 bases, in that order; junction bases with no gene match: 11. This CDR3 comprises 15 residues. The germline V gene has CDR1 MNHNS and CDR2 SASEGT.

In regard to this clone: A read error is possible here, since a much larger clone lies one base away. Here the CDR3 reads CSARYLGTDGSPLHF. CDR3 in DNA: TGCAGTGCTAGATATCTCGGGACAGATGGTTCACCCCTCCACTTT. This rearrangement joins TRBV20-1 to TRBJ1-6; 7 nucleotides agree with TRBD1. V lost 2 bases, J lost 9 bases, and 10 bases stayed unmatched. Germline V gene data show CDR1 as DFQATT and CDR2 as SNEGSKA (reference sequence). This CDR3 has 15 residues.

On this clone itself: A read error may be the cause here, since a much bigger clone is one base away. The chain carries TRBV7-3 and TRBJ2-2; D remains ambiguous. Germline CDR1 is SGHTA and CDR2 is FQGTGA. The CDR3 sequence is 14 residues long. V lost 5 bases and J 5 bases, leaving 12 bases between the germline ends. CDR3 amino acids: CASSPWSGTGELFF. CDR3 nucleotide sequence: TGTGCCAGCAGCCCGTGGTCCGGGACCGGGGAGCTGTTTTTT.

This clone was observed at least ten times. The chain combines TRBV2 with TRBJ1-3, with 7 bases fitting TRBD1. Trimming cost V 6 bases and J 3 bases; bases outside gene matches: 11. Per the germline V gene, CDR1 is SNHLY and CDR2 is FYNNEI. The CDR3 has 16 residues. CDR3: CASRSSKTGLGNTIYF. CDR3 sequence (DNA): TGTGCCAGCAGGAGCAGTAAGACAGGGCTTGGAAACACCATATATTTT.

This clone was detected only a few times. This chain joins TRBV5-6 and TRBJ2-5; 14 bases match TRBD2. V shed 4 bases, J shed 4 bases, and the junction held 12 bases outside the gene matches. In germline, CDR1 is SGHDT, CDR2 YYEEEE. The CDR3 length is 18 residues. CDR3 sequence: CASSIRLAGGPRRETQYF. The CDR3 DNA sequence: TGTGCCAGCAGCATTAGACTAGCGGGAGGGCCAAGGCGAGAGACCCAGTACTTC.

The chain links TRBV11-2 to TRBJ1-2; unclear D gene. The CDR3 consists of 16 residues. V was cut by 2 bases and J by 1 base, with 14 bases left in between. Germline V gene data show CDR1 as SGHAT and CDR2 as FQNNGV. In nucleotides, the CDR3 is TGTGCCAGCAGCTTATTATATGGCCCTAGTAACTATGGCTACACCTTC. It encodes CASSLLYGPSNYGYTF.

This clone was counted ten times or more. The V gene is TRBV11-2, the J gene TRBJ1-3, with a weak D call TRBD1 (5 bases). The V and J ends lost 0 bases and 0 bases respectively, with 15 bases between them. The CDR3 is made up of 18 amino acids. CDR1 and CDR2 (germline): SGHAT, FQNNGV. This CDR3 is CASSLDLVRGSSGNTIYF. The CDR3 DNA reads TGTGCCAGCAGCTTAGACCTAGTAAGGGGTTCCTCTGGAAACACCATATATTTT.

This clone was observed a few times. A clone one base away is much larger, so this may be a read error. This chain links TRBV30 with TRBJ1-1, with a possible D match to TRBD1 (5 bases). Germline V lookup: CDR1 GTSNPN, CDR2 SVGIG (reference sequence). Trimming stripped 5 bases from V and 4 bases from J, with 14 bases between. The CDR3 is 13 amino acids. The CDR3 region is CAWGSGFGTEAFF. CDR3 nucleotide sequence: TGTGCCTGGGGCTCAGGGTTTGGCACTGAAGCTTTCTTT.